This T cell receptor beta chain is from a study of blood T cell repertoires in COVID-19. Data came from immunoSEQ multiplex PCR; TCRdb stores just in-frame clones and leaves some out. Of 250,000 to 400,000 clones in the sample, more than 90% were seen once. Germline values: CDR1 MDHEN, CDR2 SYDVKM. V was clipped by 5 bases and J by 4 bases, with 14 bases between them. This CDR3 spans 14 amino acids. Sequenced material: PBMCs or T cells enriched from blood (not recorded which). This receptor was obtained from a man aged 60-69 years who had recovered from COVID-19. The rearrangement joins TRBV28 to TRBJ1-1, with a possible D match to TRBD1 (5 bases). The CDR3 here is CASSAPGQLTEAFF. In nucleotides, the CDR3 is TGTGCCAGCAGTGCCCCCGGACAACTCACTGAAGCTTTCTTT.